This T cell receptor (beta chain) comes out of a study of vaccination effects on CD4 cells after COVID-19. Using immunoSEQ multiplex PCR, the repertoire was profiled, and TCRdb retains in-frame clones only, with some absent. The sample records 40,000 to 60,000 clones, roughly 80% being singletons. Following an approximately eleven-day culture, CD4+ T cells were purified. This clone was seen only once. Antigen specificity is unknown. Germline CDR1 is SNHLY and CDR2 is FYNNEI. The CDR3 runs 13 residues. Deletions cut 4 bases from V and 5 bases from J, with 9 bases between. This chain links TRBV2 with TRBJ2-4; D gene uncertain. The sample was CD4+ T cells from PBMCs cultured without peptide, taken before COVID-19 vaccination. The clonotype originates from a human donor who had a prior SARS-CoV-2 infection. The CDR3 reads CASSVALQNIQYF. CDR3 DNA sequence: TGTGCCAGCAGTGTGGCCTTACAAAACATTCAGTACTTC.